These 28 T cell receptor beta chains were sequenced from one sample in a study of technical replicates of blood from a few donors. Assay: immunoSEQ multiplex PCR; the TCRdb copy retains only in-frame clones and omits some. This table has around 100,000 clones, approximately 96% appearing once. The specimen sequenced was T cells isolated from PBMCs. These receptors came from a human donor in good health.

The V and J genes are TRBV5-1 and TRBJ1-5; the D gene is possibly TRBD1 (6 bases). Trimming shortened V by 4 bases and J by 6 bases, and 11 bases separated the two germline ends. The CDR3 runs 13 residues. CDR1 is SGHRS and CDR2 is YFSETQ in the germline V gene. CDR3: CASSVRGSQPQHF. The CDR3 DNA sequence: TGCGCCAGCAGCGTGAGGGGGTCTCAGCCCCAGCATTTT. Using reference TRBV5-1 and TRBJ1-5 for the parts outside the CDR3, the full variable domain is KAGVTQTPRYLIKTRGQQVTLSCSPISGHRSVSWYQQTPGQGLQFLFEYFSETQRNKGNFPGRFSGRQFSNSRSEMNVSTLELGDSALYLCASSVRGSQPQHFGDGTRLSIL.

V gene TRBV5-1 combines with J gene TRBJ2-7, with D possibly TRBD2 on 7 matching bases. Trimming shortened V by 0 bases and J by 6 bases, and 19 bases separated the two germline ends. The germline V gene encodes CDR1 SGHRS and CDR2 YFSETQ. The CDR3 is made up of 16 amino acids. CDR3 region: CASSLEGGLYLGEQYF. DNA of the CDR3: TGCGCCAGCAGCTTGGAGGGGGGGCTTTATTTAGGCGAGCAGTACTTC.

The chain combines TRBV15 with TRBJ2-1; 9 nucleotides line up with TRBD2. Losses at the gene ends were 0 bases for V and 8 bases for J; bases not matched to a gene: 5. The CDR3 loop spans 15 amino acids. Per the germline V gene, CDR1 is LNHNV and CDR2 is YYDKDF (reference sequence). CDR3 sequence reads: CATSRDHAGGYEQFF. Here the CDR3 DNA reads TGTGCCACCAGCAGAGATCACGCGGGAGGGTATGAGCAGTTCTTC.

The chain couples TRBV6-5 to TRBJ1-2; D is perhaps TRBD1 (5 bases). The CDR3 loop spans 14 amino acids. The ends were cut back, 4 bases at V and 4 bases at J, with 13 bases in the middle. The germline CDR1 and CDR2 sequences are MNHEY and SVGAGI. CDR3 in DNA: TGTGCCAGCAGTTTAAACAGGTTGTTCTATGGCTACACCTTC. It translates to CASSLNRLFYGYTF.

The CDR3 is CASRLALAGVVEQYF. CDR3 bases: TGTGCCAGCAGGTTAGCACTAGCGGGAGTCGTTGAGCAGTACTTC. The chain is built from TRBV28 and TRBJ2-7, with 11 positions matching TRBD2. The CDR3 loop spans 15 amino acids. Germline V CDR1 and CDR2: MDHEN, SYDVKM. Trimming at V came to 6 bases and at J to 7 bases, leaving 11 bases not matched to a gene.

The chain employs TRBV6-1 and TRBJ2-1; TRBD2 is a possible D gene (7 bases). Germline CDR1 is MNHNS and CDR2 is SASEGT. There are 16 residues in the CDR3. V lost 2 bases, J lost 5 bases, and 16 bases lay in between. CDR3 sequence: CASSERGEGLNNEQFF. Here the CDR3 DNA reads TGTGCCAGCAGTGAAAGGGGGGAGGGCCTAAACAATGAGCAGTTCTTC.

The rearrangement uses TRBV6-6 and TRBJ1-3, with D tentatively TRBD1 (6 bases). In germline, CDR1 is MNHNY, CDR2 SVGAGI (reference sequence). CDR3 length equals 15 residues. Trimming took off 10 bases at V and 0 bases at J, with 16 bases between the two ends. The CDR3 DNA reads TGTGCCACCACCACAGGGTCGAGCTCTGGAAACACCATATATTTT. Its protein product is CATTTGSSSGNTIYF.

The chain recombines TRBV4-3 with TRBJ1-5; 7 bases agree with TRBD1. CDR1 and CDR2 (germline): LGHNA, YSLEER. The CDR3 totals 18 residues. The J segment lost 3 bases and the V segment lost 0 bases, leaving 11 bases of the junction unmatched. The CDR3 region has the DNA TGCGCCAGCAGCCAAGAATTAGGGACAGCCTTAGACAATCAGCCCCAGCATTTT. Amino acids: CASSQELGTALDNQPQHF.

The CDR3 sequence: CASSVRDRVSNGYTF. CDR3 nucleotides: TGCGCCAGCAGCGTGCGGGACAGGGTTTCAAATGGCTACACCTTC. V gene TRBV5-1 combines with J gene TRBJ1-2, with TRBD1 identical over 9 bases. After removal of 4 bases from V and 6 bases from J, the junction contained 10 bases not matched to a gene. The CDR3 extends over 15 amino acids. Germline V gene sequence: CDR1 SGHRS, CDR2 YFSETQ.

V usage is TRBV6-4 and J usage is TRBJ1-5, with 9 bases aligning to TRBD1. The CDR3 has 15 residues. From germline, CDR1 is MRHNA and CDR2 SNTAGT. The V segment lost 2 bases and the J segment 7 bases; nucleotides outside the gene matches: 6. CDR3 region: CASSDRDRANQPQHF. In DNA form, the CDR3 reads TGTGCCAGCAGTGACCGGGACAGGGCAAACCAGCCCCAGCATTTT.

The J gene is TRBJ2-3, the V gene TRBV29-1; D is perhaps TRBD2 (5 bases). CDR3 length: 13 residues. The V gene's germline CDR1 is SQVTM and CDR2 ANQGSEA. V was shortened by 4 bases and J by 2 bases, with 10 bases between the two germline ends. CDR3 DNA sequence: TGCAGCGTTGGTCAGCGGCTCACAGATACGCAGTATTTT. Residues: CSVGQRLTDTQYF.

The chain joins TRBV10-3 to TRBJ1-5, with 7 positions matching TRBD1. The CDR3 consists of 13 residues. Germline V lookup: CDR1 ENHRY, CDR2 SYGVKD. Unmatched junction bases numbered 7, after V lost 8 bases and J lost 6 bases. CDR3 amino acids: CAIRQGLGQPQHF. DNA of the CDR3: TGTGCCATCCGACAGGGTCTCGGTCAGCCCCAGCATTTT.

The chain carries TRBV19 and TRBJ2-5; TRBD2 matches at 7 bases. The CDR3 totals 11 residues. Germline-derived CDR1 and CDR2 are LNHDA and SQIVND (reference sequence). The V and J ends lost 7 bases and 5 bases, in that order; junction bases with no gene match: 1. This CDR3 reads CASKGGETQYF. The CDR3 DNA follows: TGTGCCAGTAAGGGAGGGGAGACCCAGTACTTC.

This rearrangement joins TRBV2 to TRBJ1-1; D remains unclear. Germline-derived CDR1 and CDR2 are SNHLY and FYNNEI. Between the trimmed V and J ends, which lost 8 bases and 0 bases, there was a span of 16 bases. This CDR3 comprises 15 residues. CDR3 sequence: CASGAGREVNTEAFF. In DNA, the CDR3 is TGTGCCAGCGGCGCGGGGAGGGAGGTGAACACTGAAGCTTTCTTT.

This chain links TRBV27 with TRBJ2-7, with unresolved D. The CDR3 spans 13 residues. Trimming pared 6 bases from V and 4 bases from J, leaving 13 bases between. CDR1 MNHEY and CDR2 SMNVEV come from the germline V gene (reference sequence). The CDR3 DNA reads as TGTGCCAGCAGATTAAGCTACCTTTACGAGCAGTACTTC. Its protein product is CASRLSYLYEQYF.

The chain combines TRBV7-2 with TRBJ1-2; D ambiguous. The V end lost 2 bases, the J end lost 5 bases, and 18 bases lay between the germline ends. This CDR3 is built from 16 residues. Germline V lookup: CDR1 SGHTA, CDR2 FQGNSA. The CDR3 spells CASSLIRVLSRYGYTF. DNA of the CDR3: TGTGCCAGCAGCTTAATCCGGGTTCTCTCGCGGTATGGCTACACCTTC.

The V and J genes are TRBV28 and TRBJ2-3; no firm D call. Germline assignment: CDR1 MDHEN and CDR2 SYDVKM. The CDR3 covers 12 residues. V was shortened by 6 bases and J by 8 bases, with 12 bases between the two germline ends. The CDR3 coding sequence is TGTGCCAGCAGACTCTCTGTTGGTACGCAGTATTTT. It translates to CASRLSVGTQYF.

J is TRBJ2-4 and V is TRBV6-1, with 12 bases fitting TRBD2. CDR1 is MNHNS, CDR2 SASEGT, per germline. The V gene end was trimmed by 1 base and the J gene end by 0 bases; junction bases not matched to a gene: 4. This CDR3 has 18 amino acids. The CDR3 DNA reads as TGTGCCAGCAGTGAAGGACTAGCGGGAGTCGTAGCCAAAAACATTCAGTACTTC. It is translated as CASSEGLAGVVAKNIQYF.

CDR3 loop: CASTPYRLETQYF. The CDR3 DNA reads TGTGCCAGCACGCCGTATCGGTTGGAGACCCAGTACTTC. The chain is built from TRBV28 and TRBJ2-5; D remains ambiguous. Trimming removed 7 bases from V and 5 bases from J, with 14 bases in between. The CDR3 has 13 residues. Germline CDR1 MDHEN, CDR2 SYDVKM.

This clone has a single count. The V call is TRBV5-4, the J call TRBJ1-3, with TRBD1 as a possible D gene (5 bases). The CDR3 has 18 residues. The V gene's germline CDR1 is SGHNT and CDR2 YYREEE (reference sequence). Trimming took off 0 bases at V and 3 bases at J, with 19 bases between the two ends. CDR3 residues: CASSLAERGGGFGNTIYF. The CDR3 DNA is TGTGCCAGCAGCTTGGCCGAAAGGGGTGGCGGTTTTGGAAACACCATATATTTT.

The chain has TRBV5-4 and TRBJ2-6; perhaps TRBD2 as D (6 bases). The V end lost 3 bases, the J end lost 0 bases, and 13 bases lay between the germline ends. The CDR3 contains 17 residues. Germline CDR1 reads SGHNT; CDR2 reads YYREEE (reference sequence). The DNA of the CDR3 is TGTGCCAGCAGCTGGGGTCAGGGACTCTCTGGGGCCAACGTCCTGACTTTC. This codes for CASSWGQGLSGANVLTF. The variable domain in full, with the rest retrieved from reference TRBV5-4 and TRBJ2-6, is ETGVTQSPTHLIKTRGQQVTLRCSSQSGHNTVSWYQQALGQGPQFIFQYYREEENGRGNFPPRFSGLQFPNYSSELNVNALELDDSALYLCASSWGQGLSGANVLTFGAGSRLTVL.

This clone occurred once. The chain couples TRBV5-1 to TRBJ2-4; 7 nucleotides agree with TRBD1. J lost 5 bases, V lost 3 bases, and 5 bases had no gene match. CDR3 length equals 14 residues. Germline values: CDR1 SGHRS, CDR2 YFSETQ. In DNA form, the CDR3 reads TGCGCCAGCAGCTCGGGCGACAGGGAAAACATTCAGTACTTC. Translated, it gives CASSSGDRENIQYF.

The chain uses TRBV11-3 and TRBJ1-3; possibly TRBD1 for D (5 bases). There are 16 residues in the CDR3. V was trimmed by 3 bases and J by 0 bases, leaving 12 bases between them. CDR1 SGHNT and CDR2 YENEEA come from the germline V gene. In DNA, the CDR3 is TGTGCCAGCAGCTTTCTAGGAGACAGCTCTGGAAACACCATATATTTT. Translating it yields CASSFLGDSSGNTIYF.

The chain has TRBV10-1 and TRBJ2-7; D remains unclear. CDR1 is WNHNN, CDR2 SYGVQD, per germline (reference sequence). This CDR3 has 13 amino acids. The V gene lost 1 base and the J gene lost 1 base, with 5 bases spanning the gap. The CDR3 bases are TGCGCCAGCAGTGAGTATATGTCCTACGAGCAGTACTTC. It yields the protein CASSEYMSYEQYF.

The chain couples TRBV27 to TRBJ1-5; a weak D match, TRBD1 (6 bases). The CDR3 is 14 amino acids. Germline values: CDR1 MNHEY, CDR2 SMNVEV (reference sequence). With 3 bases removed from V and 3 bases from J, the gap between germline ends came to 9 bases. CDR3 in DNA: TGTGCCAGCAGTTTTCACAGGGACAATCAGCCCCAGCATTTT. This codes for CASSFHRDNQPQHF.

This chain links TRBV30 with TRBJ2-3, with D possibly TRBD1 on 6 matching bases. V lost 1 base and J lost 4, with 15 bases in between. Germline CDR1 GTSNPN, CDR2 SVGIG (reference sequence). The CDR3 is 15 amino acids. The CDR3 sequence is CAWSAGVGGPDTQYF. CDR3 DNA: TGTGCCTGGAGTGCAGGGGTAGGGGGACCAGATACGCAGTATTTT.

The chain carries TRBV10-3 and TRBJ2-2; 8 bases map to TRBD2. Per germline, CDR1 ENHRY and CDR2 SYGVKD. The ends lost 4 bases at V and 4 bases at J; junction bases unmatched: 8. The CDR3 runs to 16 residues. The CDR3 reads CAISARAGDSTGELFF. CDR3 DNA: TGTGCCATCAGTGCTCGAGCGGGAGATAGCACCGGGGAGCTGTTTTTT.

The rearrangement joins TRBV27 to TRBJ2-7; a possible D gene is TRBD1 (6 bases). V lost 2 bases, J lost 4 bases, and 9 bases lay in between. Germline CDR1 and CDR2: MNHEY and SMNVEV (reference sequence). This CDR3 has 13 residues. In DNA form, the CDR3 reads TGTGCCAGCAGTTTAAACAGGGAATACGAGCAGTACTTC. It codes for CASSLNREYEQYF.